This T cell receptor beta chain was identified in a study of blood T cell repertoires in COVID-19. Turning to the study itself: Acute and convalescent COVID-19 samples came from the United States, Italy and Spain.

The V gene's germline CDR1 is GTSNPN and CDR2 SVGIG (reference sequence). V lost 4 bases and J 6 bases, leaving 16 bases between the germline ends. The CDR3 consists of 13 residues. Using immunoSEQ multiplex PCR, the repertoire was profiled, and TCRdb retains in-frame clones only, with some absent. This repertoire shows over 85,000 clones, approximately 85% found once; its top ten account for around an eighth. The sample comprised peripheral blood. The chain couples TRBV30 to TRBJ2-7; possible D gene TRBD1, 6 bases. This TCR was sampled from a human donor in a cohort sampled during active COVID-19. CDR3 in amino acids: CAWNREGSGEQYF. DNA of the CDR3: TGTGCCTGGAACAGGGAAGGGTCCGGCGAGCAGTACTTC.